This passage covers 21 T cell receptor beta chains from one sample sequenced in a study of cytomegalovirus exposure and HLA in healthy donors (dated by TCRdb to about 2017). The receptor library was made with the immunoSEQ multiplex PCR assay. A mixture of 60 forward primers for TCR Vbeta segments and 13 reverse primers for TCR Jbeta segments was used in the multiplex PCR. The immuneACCESS repertoire file appears here via TCRdb, limited to in-frame rearrangements. These files lack a portion of the clones; in checked studies, under half of the deficit traces to unresolved V genes, and the cause of the others is not known. For this sample the table gives about 150,000 clones, of which about 85% were detected only once. About 3.5% of the sample is held by the ten biggest clonotypes. The source material was PBMCs. These receptors came from a human donor in good health.

V is TRBV7-9 and J is TRBJ1-2; D not certain. V was clipped by 5 bases and J by 13 bases, with 11 bases between them. Germline CDR1 reads SEHNR; CDR2 reads FQNEAQ (reference sequence). The CDR3 runs to 10 residues. This chain's CDR3 is CASSLNTVTF. DNA of the CDR3: TGTGCCAGCAGCCTAAACACAGTCACCTTC.

The chain recombines TRBV27 with TRBJ1-2, with TRBD1 identical over 8 bases. CDR3 length: 17 amino acids. Germline assignment: CDR1 MNHEY and CDR2 SMNVEV (reference sequence). The V and J ends lost 6 bases and 1 base, in that order; junction bases with no gene match: 13. CDR3 DNA: TGTGCCAGCAGCCCAACCGGGACAGGACAGAATAACTATGGCTACACCTTC. Translation gives CASSPTGTGQNNYGYTF.

This chain links TRBV19 with TRBJ2-5, with TRBD1 matching 8 bases. This CDR3 has 14 residues. Germline assignment: CDR1 LNHDA and CDR2 SQIVND (reference sequence). With 6 bases clipped from V and 3 bases from J, the junction kept 6 bases outside the gene matches. CDR3: CASSGQGAEETQYF. CDR3 DNA: TGTGCCAGTAGCGGTCAGGGGGCGGAAGAGACCCAGTACTTC.

This clone was counted only a few times. This rearrangement joins TRBV18 to TRBJ2-5; the match to TRBD1 covers 8 bases. Per the germline V gene, CDR1 is KGHSH and CDR2 is LQKENI. CDR3 size: 18 residues. V lost 3 bases and J lost 4; bases outside the gene matches: 16. The CDR3 loop is CASSPPLARTGRRETQYF. In DNA form, the CDR3 reads TGTGCCAGCTCACCCCCTCTTGCGAGGACAGGGAGGCGAGAGACCCAGTACTTC.

This clone occurred once. The chain employs TRBV9 and TRBJ2-3, with 10 bases aligning to TRBD1. The CDR3 runs 17 residues. Germline V gene sequence: CDR1 SGDLS, CDR2 YYNGEE. V was pared by 4 bases and J by 3 bases, with 11 bases of the junction left unmatched. For the CDR3, the DNA is TGTGCCAGCAGCACAGCGATCGGGACAGGGGATACAGATACGCAGTATTTT. It encodes CASSTAIGTGDTDTQYF.

The chain recombines TRBV7-2 with TRBJ1-3; D is unclear. V lost 1 base, J lost 0 bases, and 7 bases lay in between. The CDR3 is 15 residues long. Germline V gene data show CDR1 as SGHTA and CDR2 as FQGNSA. CDR3 bases: TGTGCCAGCAGCTTAGATAACAGCTCTGGAAACACCATATATTTT. Amino acid sequence: CASSLDNSSGNTIYF.

V and J are TRBV28 and TRBJ1-5; no definite D call. Trimming shortened V by 2 bases and J by 0 bases, and 11 bases separated the two germline ends. In germline, CDR1 is MDHEN, CDR2 SYDVKM. The length of the CDR3 is 16 residues. CDR3 residues: CASSLARGYSNQPQHF. The DNA for the CDR3 is TGTGCCAGCAGTTTAGCCCGGGGATATAGCAATCAGCCCCAGCATTTT. Drawing the rest from reference TRBV28 and TRBJ1-5, the complete variable domain is DVKVTQSSRYLVKRTGEKVFLECVQDMDHENMFWYRQDPGLGLRLIYFSYDVKMKEKGDIPEGYSVSREKKERFSLILESASTNQTSMYLCASSLARGYSNQPQHFGDGTRLSIL.

The chain uses TRBV29-1 and TRBJ2-7, with D maybe TRBD1 (5 bases). V was cut by 4 bases and J by 6 bases, with 13 bases left in between. The CDR3 is 12 amino acids. CDR1 is SQVTM and CDR2 is ANQGSEA in the germline V gene. CDR3 sequence reads: CSVGNRLSEQYF. In DNA, the CDR3 is TGCAGCGTTGGAAACAGGTTATCCGAGCAGTACTTC.

This rearrangement joins TRBV6-6 to TRBJ1-5, with D maybe TRBD1 (5 bases). This CDR3 spans 14 amino acids. V was pared by 8 bases and J by 4 bases, with 15 bases between. Germline values: CDR1 MNHNY, CDR2 SVGAGI (reference sequence). The CDR3 DNA reads TGTGCCAGCCAGGACTCCGGGGGTAATCAGCCCCAGCATTTT. Translation: CASQDSGGNQPQHF.

This sequence joins TRBV7-2 and TRBJ2-1; 10 nucleotides align to TRBD2. The CDR3 spans 16 residues. CDR1 and CDR2 from the germline V gene are SGHTA and FQGNSA. The junction had 11 bases not matched to a gene; V was cut back by 4 bases and J by 8 bases. CDR3 coding DNA: TGTGCCAGCAGCTCAGCCTATAGCGGGAGGATGGATGAGCAGTTCTTC. Amino acids: CASSSAYSGRMDEQFF.

This chain joins TRBV6-4 and TRBJ2-7; the D gene is possibly TRBD2 (5 bases). Germline V gene lookup returns CDR1 MRHNA and CDR2 SNTAGT. This CDR3 contains 16 residues. Trimming removed 0 bases at V and 0 bases at J, with 12 bases between. CDR3 nucleotides: TGTGCCAGCAGTGACTCTGAGGGCAGAAGCTCCTACGAGCAGTACTTC. Residues: CASSDSEGRSSYEQYF.

The DNA for the CDR3 is TGTGCCAGCAGCCCGGGGGGTTGGGACCAAGAGACCCAGTACTTC. Translation: CASSPGGWDQETQYF. This chain links TRBV7-2 with TRBJ2-5; 7 positions match TRBD2. After removal of 5 bases from V and 0 bases from J, the junction contained 6 bases not matched to a gene. The CDR3 covers 15 residues. Germline V gene sequence: CDR1 SGHTA, CDR2 FQGNSA.

This chain links TRBV28 with TRBJ2-2, with D hard to call. Trimming removed 1 base at V and 0 bases at J, with 15 bases between. CDR3 size: 18 residues. From germline, CDR1 is MDHEN and CDR2 SYDVKM. CDR3 loop: CASSLYIPALSNTGELFF. The CDR3 region has the DNA TGTGCCAGCAGTTTATATATCCCAGCGCTTTCGAACACCGGGGAGCTGTTTTTT.

This rearrangement joins TRBV7-9 to TRBJ2-7; TRBD1 is a possible D gene (6 bases). Trimming took 5 bases from V and 0 from J, leaving 17 bases between them. Germline V gives CDR1 SEHNR, CDR2 FQNEAQ (reference sequence). The CDR3 contains 16 residues. DNA of the CDR3: TGTGCCAGCAGCCCTACACCCACAGGGAACTCCTACGAGCAGTACTTC. It codes for CASSPTPTGNSYEQYF.

The chain employs TRBV29-1 and TRBJ1-2; 12 bases agree with TRBD1. The trim removed 6 bases at V and 7 bases at J, leaving 18 bases unmatched. The germline V gene encodes CDR1 SQVTM and CDR2 ANQGSEA. The CDR3 loop spans 17 amino acids. For the CDR3, the DNA is TGCAGCGTGGCTCATCCCGGGACAGGGGGCCGTGGGGGTGGCTACACCTTC. This gives the protein CSVAHPGTGGRGGGYTF.

This clone was seen a few times. The chain carries TRBV7-9 and TRBJ1-2; D uncertain. Between the trimmed V and J ends, which lost 1 base and 6 bases, there was a span of 18 bases. CDR3 length: 16 residues. Germline V gene data show CDR1 as SEHNR and CDR2 as FQNEAQ (reference sequence). CDR3 sequence: CASSLVPAYLGHGYTF. The CDR3 DNA is TGTGCCAGCAGCTTAGTTCCGGCCTACTTGGGCCATGGCTACACCTTC.

The chain couples TRBV15 to TRBJ2-1, with D possibly matching TRBD2 (6 bases). Trimming cost V 4 bases and J 4 bases, with 23 bases left between them. CDR1 is LNHNV and CDR2 is YYDKDF in the germline V gene (reference sequence). CDR3 length equals 18 residues. In nucleotides, the CDR3 is TGTGCCACCAGCAATGGGGCACTAGCCGTCCTTCGATACAATGAGCAGTTCTTC. As protein: CATSNGALAVLRYNEQFF.

The chain links TRBV10-3 to TRBJ1-1; D call uncertain. The CDR3 runs to 13 residues. V lost 0 bases, J lost 1 base, and 3 bases lay in between. Germline CDR1 ENHRY, CDR2 SYGVKD. The chain's CDR3 is CAISESANTEAFF. CDR3 bases: TGTGCCATCAGTGAGTCGGCGAACACTGAAGCTTTCTTT.

This clone was observed a few times. The rearrangement joins TRBV6-4 to TRBJ2-7, with no clear D. Germline CDR1 reads MRHNA; CDR2 reads SNTAGT. V dropped 7 bases and J dropped 3 bases, with 7 bases sitting between them. The CDR3 sequence is 11 residues long. CDR3 region: CASMIGYEQYF. In DNA form, the CDR3 reads TGTGCCAGCATGATCGGCTACGAGCAGTACTTC.

This clone was seen a handful of times. The chain carries TRBV7-2 and TRBJ1-1, with D possibly matching TRBD1 (6 bases). V was shortened by 6 bases and J by 4 bases, with 12 bases between the two germline ends. The CDR3 sequence is 13 residues long. Per the germline V gene, CDR1 is SGHTA and CDR2 is FQGNSA. CDR3 region: CASSQDRGTEAFF. The CDR3, as DNA: TGTGCCAGCAGTCAGGACAGAGGCACTGAAGCTTTCTTT.

This sequence joins TRBV7-9 and TRBJ2-7; D call uncertain. There are 14 residues in the CDR3. CDR1 SEHNR and CDR2 FQNEAQ come from the germline V gene (reference sequence). The V and J ends lost 8 bases and 3 bases respectively, with 17 bases between them. CDR3 sequence (DNA): TGTGCCAGCCATTCTGCCCGCGGAGACTACGAGCAGTACTTC. Its protein is CASHSARGDYEQYF.